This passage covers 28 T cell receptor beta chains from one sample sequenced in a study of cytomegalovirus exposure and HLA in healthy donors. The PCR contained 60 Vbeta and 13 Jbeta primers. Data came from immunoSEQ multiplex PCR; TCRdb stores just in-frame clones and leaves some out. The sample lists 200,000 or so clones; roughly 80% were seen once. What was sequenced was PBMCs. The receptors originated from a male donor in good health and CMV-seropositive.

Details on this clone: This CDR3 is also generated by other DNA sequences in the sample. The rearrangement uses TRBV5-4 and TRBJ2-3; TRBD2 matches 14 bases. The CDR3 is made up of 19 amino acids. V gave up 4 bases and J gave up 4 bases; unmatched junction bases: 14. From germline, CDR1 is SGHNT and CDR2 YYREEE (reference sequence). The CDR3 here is CASSPPGLAGDGGPDTQYF. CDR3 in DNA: TGTGCCAGCAGCCCCCCGGGACTAGCGGGAGATGGTGGCCCAGATACGCAGTATTTT.

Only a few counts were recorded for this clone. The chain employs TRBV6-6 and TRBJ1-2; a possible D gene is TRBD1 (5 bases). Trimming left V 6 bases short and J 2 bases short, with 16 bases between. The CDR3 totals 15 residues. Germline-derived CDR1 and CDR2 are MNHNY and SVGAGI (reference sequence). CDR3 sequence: CASSSPMGGNYGYTF. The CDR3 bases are TGTGCCAGCAGCTCCCCTATGGGGGGGAACTATGGCTACACCTTC.

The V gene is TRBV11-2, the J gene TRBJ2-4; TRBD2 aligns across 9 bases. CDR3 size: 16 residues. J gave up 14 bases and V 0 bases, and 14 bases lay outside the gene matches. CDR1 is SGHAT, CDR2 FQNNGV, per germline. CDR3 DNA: TGTGCCAGCAGCTTAGATCAGGGTAGCGGGAGCCGTCGGAAGTACTTC. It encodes CASSLDQGSGSRRKYF.

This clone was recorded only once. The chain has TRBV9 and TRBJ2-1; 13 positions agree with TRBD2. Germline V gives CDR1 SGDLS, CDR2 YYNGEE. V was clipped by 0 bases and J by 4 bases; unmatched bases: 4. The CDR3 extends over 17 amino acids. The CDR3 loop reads CASSVVGLAGVYNEQFF. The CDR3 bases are TGTGCCAGCAGCGTAGTTGGACTAGCGGGAGTATACAATGAGCAGTTCTTC.

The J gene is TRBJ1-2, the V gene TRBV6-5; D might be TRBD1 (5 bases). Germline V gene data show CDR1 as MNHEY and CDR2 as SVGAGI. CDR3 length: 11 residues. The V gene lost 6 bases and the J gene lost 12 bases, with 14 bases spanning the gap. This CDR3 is CASSLRVGHTF. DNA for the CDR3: TGTGCCAGCAGCCTCAGGGTCGGGCACACCTTC.

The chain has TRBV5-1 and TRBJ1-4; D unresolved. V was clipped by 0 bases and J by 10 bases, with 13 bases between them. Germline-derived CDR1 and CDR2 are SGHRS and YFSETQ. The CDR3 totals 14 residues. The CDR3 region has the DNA TGCGCCAGCAGCTTGGCCAACTTCGAGGGAAAACTGTTTTTT. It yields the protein CASSLANFEGKLFF.

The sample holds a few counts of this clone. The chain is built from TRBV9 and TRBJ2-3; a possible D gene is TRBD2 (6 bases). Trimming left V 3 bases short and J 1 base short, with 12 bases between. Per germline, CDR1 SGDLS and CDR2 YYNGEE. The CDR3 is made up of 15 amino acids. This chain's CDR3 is CASSARGMGTDTQYF. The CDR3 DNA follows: TGTGCCAGCAGCGCGCGGGGAATGGGCACAGATACGCAGTATTTT.

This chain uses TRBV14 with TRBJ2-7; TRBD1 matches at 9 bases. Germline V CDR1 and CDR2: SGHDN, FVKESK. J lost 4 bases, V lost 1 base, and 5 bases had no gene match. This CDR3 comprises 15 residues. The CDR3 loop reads CASSQGETGGYEQYF. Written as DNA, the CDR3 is TGTGCCAGCAGCCAAGGAGAGACAGGGGGATACGAGCAGTACTTC. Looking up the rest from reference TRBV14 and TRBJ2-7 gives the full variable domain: EAGVTQFPSHSVIEKGQTVTLRCDPISGHDNLYWYRRVMGKEIKFLLHFVKESKQDESGMPNNRFLAERTGGTYSTLKVQPAELEDSGVYFCASSQGETGGYEQYFGPGTRLTVT.

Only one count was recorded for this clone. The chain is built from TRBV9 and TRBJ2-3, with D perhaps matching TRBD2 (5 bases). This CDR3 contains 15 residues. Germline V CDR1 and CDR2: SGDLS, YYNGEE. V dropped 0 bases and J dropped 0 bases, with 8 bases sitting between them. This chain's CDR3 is CASSVASFSTDTQYF. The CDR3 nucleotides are TGTGCCAGCAGCGTAGCTAGCTTTAGCACAGATACGCAGTATTTT. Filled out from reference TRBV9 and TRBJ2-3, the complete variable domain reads DSGVTQTPKHLITATGQRVTLRCSPRSGDLSVYWYQQSLDQGLQFLIQYYNGEERAKGNILERFSAQQFPDLHSELNLSSLELGDSALYFCASSVASFSTDTQYFGPGTRLTVL.

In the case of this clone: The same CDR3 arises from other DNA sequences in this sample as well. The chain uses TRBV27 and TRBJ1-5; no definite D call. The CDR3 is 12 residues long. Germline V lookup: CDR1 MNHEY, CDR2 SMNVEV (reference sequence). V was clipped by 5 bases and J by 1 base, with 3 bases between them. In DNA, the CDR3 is TGTGCCAGCAGTCCGAGCAATCAGCCCCAGCATTTT. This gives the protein CASSPSNQPQHF.

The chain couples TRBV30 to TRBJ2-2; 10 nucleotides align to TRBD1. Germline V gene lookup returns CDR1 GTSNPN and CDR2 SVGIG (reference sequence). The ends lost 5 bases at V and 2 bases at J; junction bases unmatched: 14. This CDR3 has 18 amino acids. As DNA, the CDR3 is TGTGCCTGGGACCCGGGACAGGGGCTTGTAGTTAACACCGGGGAGCTGTTTTTT. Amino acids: CAWDPGQGLVVNTGELFF.

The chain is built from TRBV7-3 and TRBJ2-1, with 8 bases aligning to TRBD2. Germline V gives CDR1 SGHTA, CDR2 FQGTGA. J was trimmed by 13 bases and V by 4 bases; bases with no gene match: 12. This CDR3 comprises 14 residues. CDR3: CASSSGLAGSGQFF. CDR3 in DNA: TGTGCCAGCAGCTCCGGGCTAGCGGGCAGTGGCCAGTTCTTC.

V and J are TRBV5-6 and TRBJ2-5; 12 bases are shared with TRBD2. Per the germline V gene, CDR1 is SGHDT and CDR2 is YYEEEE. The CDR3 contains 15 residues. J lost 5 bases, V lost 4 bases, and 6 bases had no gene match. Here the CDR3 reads CASSLAGGNAETQYF. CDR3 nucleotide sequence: TGTGCCAGCAGCCTAGCGGGGGGGAATGCGGAGACCCAGTACTTC.

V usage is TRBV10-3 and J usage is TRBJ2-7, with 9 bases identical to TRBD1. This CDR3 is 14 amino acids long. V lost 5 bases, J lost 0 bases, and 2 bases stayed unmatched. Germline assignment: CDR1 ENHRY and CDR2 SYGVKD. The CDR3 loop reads CAISPGQGSYEQYF. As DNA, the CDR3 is TGTGCCATCAGTCCGGGACAGGGCTCCTACGAGCAGTACTTC.

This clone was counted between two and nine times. Here the CDR3 reads CASSQVGVGYEQYF. CDR3 bases: TGCGCCAGCAGCCAAGTCGGAGTAGGTTACGAGCAGTACTTC. The gene calls are TRBV4-3 and TRBJ2-7; no reliable D call. CDR1 is LGHNA and CDR2 is YSLEER in the germline V gene. There are 14 residues in the CDR3. The V end lost 1 base, the J end lost 4 bases, and 11 bases lay between the germline ends.

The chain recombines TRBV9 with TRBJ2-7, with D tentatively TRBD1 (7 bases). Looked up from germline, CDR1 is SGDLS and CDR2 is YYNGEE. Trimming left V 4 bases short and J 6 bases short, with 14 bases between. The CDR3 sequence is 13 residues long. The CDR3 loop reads CASSKQGRGEQYF. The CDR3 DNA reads TGTGCCAGCAGCAAACAGGGGCGGGGCGAGCAGTACTTC. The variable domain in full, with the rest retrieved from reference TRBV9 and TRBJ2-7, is DSGVTQTPKHLITATGQRVTLRCSPRSGDLSVYWYQQSLDQGLQFLIQYYNGEERAKGNILERFSAQQFPDLHSELNLSSLELGDSALYFCASSKQGRGEQYFGPGTRLTVT.

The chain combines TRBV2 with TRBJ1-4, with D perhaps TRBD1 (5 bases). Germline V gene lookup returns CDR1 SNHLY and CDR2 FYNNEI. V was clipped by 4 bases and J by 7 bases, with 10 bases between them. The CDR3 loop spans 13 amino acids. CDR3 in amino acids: CASSAGRGEKLFF. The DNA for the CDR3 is TGTGCCAGCAGTGCAGGGAGGGGTGAAAAACTGTTTTTT.

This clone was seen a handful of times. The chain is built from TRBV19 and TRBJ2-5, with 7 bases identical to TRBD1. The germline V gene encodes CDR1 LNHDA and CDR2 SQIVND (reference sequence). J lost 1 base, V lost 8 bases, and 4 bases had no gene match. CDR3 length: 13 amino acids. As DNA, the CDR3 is TGTGCCAGTGCCGGGACAGCCCAAGAGACCCAGTACTTC. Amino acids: CASAGTAQETQYF.

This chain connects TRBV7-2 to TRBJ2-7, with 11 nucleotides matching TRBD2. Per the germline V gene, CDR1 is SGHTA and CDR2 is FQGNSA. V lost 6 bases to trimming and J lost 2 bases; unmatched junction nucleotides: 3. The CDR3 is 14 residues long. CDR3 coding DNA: TGTGCCAGCAGTACTAGCGGGGGCCCCTACGAGCAGTACTTC. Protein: CASSTSGGPYEQYF.

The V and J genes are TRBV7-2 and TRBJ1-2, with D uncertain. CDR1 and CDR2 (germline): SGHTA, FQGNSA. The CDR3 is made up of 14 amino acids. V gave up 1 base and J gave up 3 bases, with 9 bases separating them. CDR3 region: CASSLDGDYYGYTF. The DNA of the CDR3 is TGTGCCAGCAGCTTAGACGGAGATTACTATGGCTACACCTTC.

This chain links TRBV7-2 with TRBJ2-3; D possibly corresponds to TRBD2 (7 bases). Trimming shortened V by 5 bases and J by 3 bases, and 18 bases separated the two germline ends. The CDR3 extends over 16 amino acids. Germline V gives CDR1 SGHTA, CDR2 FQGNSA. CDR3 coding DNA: TGTGCCAGCAGCCATAGGGGGGGGGATCCGACAGATACGCAGTATTTT. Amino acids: CASSHRGGDPTDTQYF. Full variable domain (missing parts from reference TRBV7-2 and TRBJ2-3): GAGVSQSPSNKVTEKGKDVELRCDPISGHTALYWYRQSLGQGLEFLIYFQGNSAPDKSGLPSDRFSAERTGGSVSTLTIQRTQQEDSAVYLCASSHRGGDPTDTQYFGPGTRLTVL.

DNA for the CDR3: TGTGCCAGCAGTCCGGGGGAGGTTTACAATGAGCAGTTCTTC. This encodes CASSPGEVYNEQFF. The gene calls are TRBV7-8 and TRBJ2-1; D perhaps matches TRBD2 (6 bases). Germline CDR1 and CDR2: SGHVS and FQNEAQ. V was shortened by 6 bases and J by 4 bases, with 13 bases between the two germline ends. The CDR3 has 14 residues.

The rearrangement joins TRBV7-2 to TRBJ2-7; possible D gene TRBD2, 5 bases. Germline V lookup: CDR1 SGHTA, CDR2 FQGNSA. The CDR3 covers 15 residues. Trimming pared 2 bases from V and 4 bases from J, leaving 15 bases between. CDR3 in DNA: TGTGCCAGCAGCTTAATGTCGGGGTCTCAATACGAGCAGTACTTC. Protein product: CASSLMSGSQYEQYF. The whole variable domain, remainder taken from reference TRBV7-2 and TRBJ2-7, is GAGVSQSPSNKVTEKGKDVELRCDPISGHTALYWYRQSLGQGLEFLIYFQGNSAPDKSGLPSDRFSAERTGGSVSTLTIQRTQQEDSAVYLCASSLMSGSQYEQYFGPGTRLTVT.

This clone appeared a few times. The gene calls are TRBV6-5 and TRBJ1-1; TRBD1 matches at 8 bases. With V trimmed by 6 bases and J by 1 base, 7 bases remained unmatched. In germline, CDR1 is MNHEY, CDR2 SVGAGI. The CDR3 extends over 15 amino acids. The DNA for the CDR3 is TGTGCCAGCAGGCACACCACAGGGGGGAACACTGAAGCTTTCTTT. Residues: CASRHTTGGNTEAFF.

In nucleotides, the CDR3 is TGTGCCAGCAGTTTTGGGAGTAGCACCGGGGAGCTGTTTTTT. It codes for CASSFGSSTGELFF. The V gene is TRBV28, the J gene TRBJ2-2; the D gene is possibly TRBD2 (5 bases). Germline CDR1 MDHEN, CDR2 SYDVKM. The CDR3 spans 14 residues. V lost 3 bases to trimming and J lost 4 bases, with 9 bases between them.

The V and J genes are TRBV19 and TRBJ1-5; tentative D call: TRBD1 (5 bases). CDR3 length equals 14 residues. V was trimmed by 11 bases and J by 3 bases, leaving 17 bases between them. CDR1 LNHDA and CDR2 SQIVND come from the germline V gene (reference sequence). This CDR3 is CASTPNRINQPQHF. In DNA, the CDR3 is TGTGCCTCGACCCCGAACAGGATCAATCAGCCCCAGCATTTT.

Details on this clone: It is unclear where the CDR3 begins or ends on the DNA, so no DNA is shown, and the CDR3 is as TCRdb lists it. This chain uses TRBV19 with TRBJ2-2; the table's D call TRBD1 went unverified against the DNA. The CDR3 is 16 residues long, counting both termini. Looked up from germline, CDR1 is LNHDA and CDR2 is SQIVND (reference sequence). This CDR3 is CASSILASTNTGELFF.

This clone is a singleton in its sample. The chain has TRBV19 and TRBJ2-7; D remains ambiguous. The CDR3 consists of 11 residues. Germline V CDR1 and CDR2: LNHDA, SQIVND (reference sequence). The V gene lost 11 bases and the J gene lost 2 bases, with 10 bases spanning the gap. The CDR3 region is CASSSAYEQYF. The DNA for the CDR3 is TGTGCCTCCTCTTCCGCCTACGAGCAGTACTTC.